The 12 T cell receptor beta chains below come from one sample, sequenced in a study of T cell repertoires in cytomegalovirus infection. TCRdb used MiXCR to reprocess the reads, holding one entry per CDR3 protein. This sample has about 260,000 distinct CDR3 sequences, with around 13% found just once. Sample: PBMCs. All receptors derive from a human donor in good health (CMV status not recorded). Some clones in this sample may be carry-over from other donors' samples.

V usage is TRBV6-1 and J usage is TRBJ1-1, with 8 bases matching TRBD1. CDR3 length: 14 residues. Germline-derived CDR1 and CDR2 are MNHNS and SASEGT. With 5 bases clipped from V and 10 bases from J, the junction kept 12 bases outside the gene matches. This chain's CDR3 is CASSTPSDRGLAFF. CDR3 nucleotides: TGTGCCAGCAGTACCCCTTCTGACAGGGGACTAGCTTTCTTT.

This clonotype has only a few counts. This chain links TRBV4-1 with TRBJ1-2; D call uncertain. From germline, CDR1 is MGHRA and CDR2 YSYEKL. The length of the CDR3 is 13 residues. V lost 1 base to trimming and J lost 5 bases, with 8 bases between them. This CDR3 reads CASSQGPRYGYTF. CDR3 nucleotide sequence: TGCGCCAGCAGCCAAGGGCCCAGGTATGGCTACACCTTC.

This clonotype was seen ten or more times. V is TRBV12-3 or TRBV12-4 and J is TRBJ2-2, with D possibly being TRBD1 (6 bases). Trimming shortened V by 5 bases and J by 7 bases, and 14 bases separated the two germline ends. The CDR3 has 14 amino acids. CDR3 sequence: CASSIGTYDGELFF. The CDR3 region has the DNA TGTGCCAGCAGTATCGGGACATACGACGGGGAGCTGTTTTTT.

This clonotype was seen many times. J is TRBJ1-1 and V is TRBV5-1; D perhaps matches TRBD1 (5 bases). This CDR3 is 13 amino acids long. Looked up from germline, CDR1 is SGHRS and CDR2 is YFSETQ. The germline V and J ends were trimmed by 1 base and 6 bases, with 10 bases remaining between them. CDR3 bases: TGCGCCAGCAGCTTGTCCTGGGACGCTGAAGCTTTCTTT. It yields the protein CASSLSWDAEAFF.

In this sample, this clonotype turned up many times. The chain is built from TRBV7-9 and TRBJ2-4; TRBD2 is a possible D gene (5 bases). Trimming removed 6 bases at V and 0 bases at J, with 12 bases between. Germline V lookup: CDR1 SEHNR, CDR2 FQNEAQ (reference sequence). The CDR3 spans 15 residues. In DNA, the CDR3 is TGTGCCAGCAGTTTACTTAGCGTAGCCAAAAACATTCAGTACTTC. Amino acid sequence: CASSLLSVAKNIQYF.

This clonotype was found a few times. The J gene is TRBJ1-1, the V gene TRBV20-1; 9 bases agree with TRBD1. CDR3 length: 18 amino acids. Germline assignment: CDR1 DFQATT and CDR2 SNEGSKA (reference sequence). After removal of 2 bases from V and 0 bases from J, the junction contained 13 bases not matched to a gene. The CDR3 DNA follows: TGCAGTGCTAGAACATCCGGACAGGGGCTGTATGTGAACACTGAAGCTTTCTTT. Amino acids: CSARTSGQGLYVNTEAFF.

The chain recombines TRBV2 with TRBJ2-2; weak D call: TRBD1 (5 bases). V was cut by 2 bases and J by 6 bases, with 19 bases left in between. CDR1 and CDR2 (germline): SNHLY, FYNNEI. This CDR3 has 17 residues. Here the CDR3 reads CASSERRHISGPGELFF. CDR3 DNA sequence: TGTGCCAGCAGTGAAAGGAGACACATCTCAGGGCCCGGGGAGCTGTTTTTT.

V is TRBV14 and J is TRBJ1-6; perhaps TRBD1 as D (6 bases). The CDR3 sequence is 16 residues long. Germline-derived CDR1 and CDR2 are SGHDN and FVKESK. The V end lost 1 base, the J end lost 6 bases, and 13 bases lay between the germline ends. The CDR3 DNA follows: TGTGCCAGCAGCCAAGTCGGGGACACGACTAATTCACCCCTCCACTTT. It codes for CASSQVGDTTNSPLHF.

Written as DNA, the CDR3 is TGTGCCACCAGCAGAGGTACCGGGACAGAAGAGACCCAGTACTTC. Translated: CATSRGTGTEETQYF. The chain is built from TRBV15 and TRBJ2-5; TRBD1 matches 7 bases. The trim removed 1 base at V and 3 bases at J, leaving 5 bases unmatched. The CDR3 is 15 residues long. The germline V gene encodes CDR1 LNHNV and CDR2 YYDKDF (reference sequence).

This clonotype was counted only a few times. The chain links TRBV2 to TRBJ2-2, with 10 bases that match TRBD2. The junction had 7 bases not matched to a gene; V was cut back by 10 bases and J by 5 bases. Germline loops: CDR1 SNHLY, CDR2 FYNNEI. The CDR3 spans 14 residues. The CDR3 DNA reads TGTGCCACAGCCGGGACTAGCGTGACCGGGGAGCTGTTTTTT. It yields the protein CATAGTSVTGELFF.

This clonotype was detected many times. CDR3 sequence: CATSDSGQTGELFF. CDR3 DNA sequence: TGTGCCACCAGTGATTCCGGACAGACCGGGGAGCTGTTTTTT. The gene calls are TRBV24-1 and TRBJ2-2; perhaps TRBD1 as D (6 bases). This CDR3 comprises 14 residues. Trimming stripped 2 bases from V and 5 bases from J, with 8 bases between. Per germline, CDR1 KGHDR and CDR2 SFDVKD.

A remark on this clonotype: The junction departs from germline at one end; a sequencing error may be responsible. The chain couples TRBV7-9 to TRBJ1-6; a weak D match, TRBD1 (6 bases). Germline lookup yields CDR1 SEHNR and CDR2 FQNEAQ (reference sequence). The CDR3 totals 14 residues. This chain's CDR3 is CVSSLEVRGSPLHF. DNA of the CDR3: TGTGTCAGCAGCTTGGAGGTCAGGGGTTCACCCCTCCACTTT.